This TCR beta chain was recorded in a study of blood T cell repertoires in COVID-19. Background on the study: Collection of acute and convalescent COVID-19 samples took place in the United States, Italy and Spain. T cells, B-cell-depleted T cells, or PBMCs provided the cDNA or gDNA that served as material.

CDR1 is MNHNS, CDR2 SASEGT, per germline. CDR3 length: 13 residues. V lost 1 base and J lost 6, with 10 bases in between. As originally analysed: Researchers report that nucleated cell counts were estimated from reference gene primer amplification. Using immunoSEQ multiplex PCR, the repertoire was profiled, and TCRdb retains in-frame clones only, with some absent. V and J calls and clone size are as listed in that table; D and trimming were resolved from the DNA. This table has 50,000 or so clones, 75% to 80% appearing once. This clonotype was obtained from a human donor with active or convalescent COVID-19. The donor label of this sample is uncertain. The chain recombines TRBV6-1 with TRBJ2-7, with a weak D call TRBD2 (5 bases). The sequenced sample was peripheral blood. The CDR3 reads CASSEGPRGEQYF. As DNA, the CDR3 is TGTGCCAGCAGTGAAGGGCCCCGGGGCGAGCAGTACTTC.